This T cell receptor beta chain derives from a study of T cell repertoires and HLA-DP antigens. At the level of the study: Alloreactive CD4+ T cells targeted HLA-DP on transduced HeLa.

The assay was immunoSEQ multiplex PCR, and TCRdb's table has in-frame clones only and misses some. The repertoire holds approximately 73,000 clones, with about 80% as singletons. J was trimmed by 4 bases and V by 5 bases; bases with no gene match: 4. Germline loops: CDR1 SGHTA, CDR2 FQGNSA. The CDR3 length is 14 residues. This clone has a single count. Antigen specificity is unknown. Broader study findings: The CD4+ repertoire was not split into naive and memory.

The TCR sequence derives from a man aged 55 to 69 in good health and CMV-seronegative. The sequencing input was CD4+ T cells from PBMCs. This chain joins TRBV7-2 and TRBJ1-3, with 8 bases matching TRBD1. CDR3 sequence (DNA): TGTGCCAGCAGCACACGACAGGGGGGAAACACCATATATTTT. Residues: CASSTRQGGNTIYF.